A single sample gave rise to the 7 T cell receptor beta chains below, sequenced in a study of CD8 T cells in ankylosing spondylitis. These TCRs are of unknown antigen specificity. TCRdb used MiXCR to reprocess the 5' RACE reads, holding one entry per CDR3 protein. The sample lists roughly 700,000 distinct CDR3 sequences; roughly 20% were seen once. Points from the study as a whole: A TCR beta motif of 8 or 9 highly homologous variants appeared characteristic of ankylosing spondylitis blood.

Input material: blood, either unsorted or a sorted T cell fraction (not recorded which). The receptors originated from a male donor with ankylosing spondylitis.

V gene TRBV7-2 combines with J gene TRBJ2-3; D assignment may be TRBD1 or TRBD2 (5 bases each). V lost 5 bases, J lost 12 bases, and 12 bases lay in between. CDR3 length: 11 amino acids. Germline loops: CDR1 SGHTA, CDR2 FQGNSA. The CDR3: CASSPGAPQYF. In DNA, the CDR3 is TGTGCCAGCAGCCCCGGGGCTCCCCAGTATTTT.

In this sample, this clonotype turned up many times. V usage is TRBV4-1 and J usage is TRBJ2-2; no firm D call. The CDR3 is 17 residues long. The ends were cut back, 1 base at V and 0 bases at J, with 12 bases in the middle. CDR1 and CDR2 (germline): MGHRA, YSYEKL. CDR3 coding DNA: TGCGCCAGCAGCCAAGTAGGGCTGACCGCGAACACCGGGGAGCTGTTTTTT. Residues: CASSQVGLTANTGELFF.

This clonotype has more than one count but fewer than ten. This rearrangement joins TRBV30 to TRBJ1-3; D not resolved. The CDR3 extends over 13 amino acids. The V end lost 0 bases, the J end lost 4 bases, and 7 bases lay between the germline ends. Germline V lookup: CDR1 GTSNPN, CDR2 SVGIG (reference sequence). CDR3 nucleotides: TGTGCCTGGAGTGTAGACGTCGGAAACACCATATATTTT. Translating it yields CAWSVDVGNTIYF.

The chain carries TRBV20-1 and TRBJ1-5; TRBD1 aligns across 9 bases. After removal of 0 bases from V and 5 bases from J, the junction contained 5 bases not matched to a gene. The germline V gene has CDR1 DFQATT and CDR2 SNEGSKA (reference sequence). The CDR3 has 15 residues. CDR3: CSARDGTGNDQPQHF. In DNA, the CDR3 is TGCAGTGCTAGAGACGGGACAGGGAATGATCAGCCCCAGCATTTT.

The chain employs TRBV12-3 or TRBV12-4 and TRBJ1-1, with no clear D. V lost 4 bases to trimming and J lost 6 bases, with 21 bases between them. This CDR3 comprises 16 residues. The CDR3 here is CASSSGEGIPGAEAFF. CDR3 DNA: TGTGCCAGCAGTTCCGGGGAAGGGATCCCGGGCGCTGAAGCTTTCTTT.

This rearrangement joins TRBV12-3 or TRBV12-4 to TRBJ1-5; no reliable D call. Trimming shortened V by 7 bases and J by 0 bases, and 10 bases separated the two germline ends. The length of the CDR3 is 14 residues. DNA of the CDR3: TGTGCCAGCACCCCCGGGCTTAGCAATCAGCCCCAGCATTTT. It codes for CASTPGLSNQPQHF.

This clonotype turned up a few times. The chain couples TRBV10-3 to TRBJ2-7; D not certain. The CDR3 has 11 residues. CDR1 ENHRY and CDR2 SYGVKD come from the germline V gene. Trimming pared 10 bases from V and 2 bases from J, leaving 9 bases between. The CDR3 sequence is CATQDAYEQYF. As DNA, the CDR3 is TGTGCCACCCAGGACGCCTACGAGCAGTACTTC.